This T cell receptor (beta chain) appears in the sequencing data of a study of PD-1 blockade in classical Hodgkin lymphoma. Study in general: Every 2 weeks, patients had 3 mg/kg nivolumab intravenously. Points from the study as a whole: Exclusion covered patients beginning nivolumab under 1 year post-ASCT.

No patient escaped relapse after autologous stem cell transplantation, and brentuximab vedotin exposure varied. Only in-frame clones appear in the TCRdb table, and some are missing; sequencing was by immunoSEQ multiplex PCR. The sample has fewer than 90,000 clones, about 92% seen once. This CDR3 is built from 16 residues. Trimming removed 0 bases at V and 5 bases at J, with 16 bases between. Germline CDR1 reads KGHSH; CDR2 reads LQKENI. Points on this clone: Its target is not known.

This receptor was obtained from a human donor with classical Hodgkin lymphoma. The chain combines TRBV18 with TRBJ2-5; D is uncertain. The sequencing used peripheral blood mononuclear cells (PBMCs), collected at baseline. The CDR3 sequence is CASSPPVVRYRETQYF. CDR3 nucleotides: TGTGCCAGCTCACCACCGGTTGTCAGGTACCGGGAGACCCAGTACTTC.